These 3 T cell receptor beta chains originate from one sample sequenced in a study of tumor-infiltrating lymphocytes in primary liver carcinoma listed by TCRdb under 2017. The instrument was an Illumina HiSeq 2500. TCRbeta-specific cDNA was reverse-transcribed from 500 ng total RNA using a constant-region primer and ProtoScript II reverse transcriptase. TCRbeta libraries were built with three nested multiplex PCR rounds, a slightly modified ARM-PCR procedure. Each of the first two PCR rounds ran for approximately 10 cycles and used multiplex TRBV1-TRBV30 forward primers together with a Cbeta reverse primer. In TCRdb, the public reads were trimmed at Q25 with fastp and aligned with MiXCR, with productive beta chains retained. All rows with the same CDR3 protein become a single entry with the most common DNA and genes. The sample data list around 330,000 distinct CDR3 sequences, and about 50% of these were observed just once. Of the sample, 15% to 20% is held by the ten largest clones.

Blood RNA was extracted from unsorted whole blood with TRIzol reagent; germline DNA came from the DNeasy Blood & Tissue kit. Sequenced: peripheral blood. The receptors stem from a woman aged 25 to 39 with primary liver carcinoma and hepatitis B virus infection.

This clonotype was recorded a few times. The J gene is TRBJ2-7, the V gene TRBV7-3; TRBD2 is a possible D gene (6 bases). The CDR3 covers 13 residues. In germline, CDR1 is SGHTA, CDR2 FQGTGA. V dropped 5 bases and J dropped 6 bases, with 14 bases sitting between them. The CDR3 loop is CASSPGGRLEQYF. The CDR3 nucleotides read TGTGCCAGCAGCCCGGGTGGGAGGCTCGAGCAGTACTTC. Full variable domain (remainder filled in from reference TRBV7-3 and TRBJ2-7): GAGVSQTPSNKVTEKGKYVELRCDPISGHTALYWYRQSLGQGPEFLIYFQGTGAADDSGLPNDRFFAVRPEGSVSTLKIQRTERGDSAVYLCASSPGGRLEQYFGPGTRLTVT.

With regard to this clonotype: An end of the junction differs from the germline gene, which may be a read error. This chain joins TRBV12-3 or TRBV12-4 and TRBJ1-5; D not resolved. The CDR3 is 17 residues long. CDR3 in DNA: TGTGCCAGCAGTTTAGAGCACCGGAGTTCTAGCAATCAGCCCCTGCATTTT. This gives the protein CASSLEHRSSSNQPLHF.

This chain uses TRBV28 with TRBJ1-1; 9 bases align to TRBD1. J lost 4 bases, V lost 6 bases, and 6 bases had no gene match. Germline V gene data show CDR1 as MDHEN and CDR2 as SYDVKM. There are 14 residues in the CDR3. The CDR3 DNA follows: TGTGCCAGCAGCAGGACAGGGGTGAGCACTGAAGCTTTCTTT. Encoded protein: CASSRTGVSTEAFF.